The 27 T cell receptor beta chains below come from one sample, sequenced in a study of tumor and adjacent non-tumor tissue in lung cancer. A modified ARM-PCR protocol with three rounds of nested PCR amplified TCRbeta. TCRdb processed the multiplex PCR reads anew with MiXCR; each CDR3 protein has one entry. The data hold 60,000 to 90,000 distinct CDR3 sequences, with around 74% observed a single time. No cell sorting was done before RNA was extracted from the tissue. Sequencing was carried out using lung tumor tissue. These receptors came from a woman aged 45 to 65 with non-small cell lung cancer.

On this clonotype: One end of the junction fails to match germline, which may point to a read error. The chain uses TRBV10-3 and TRBJ2-7; D ambiguous. Per germline, CDR1 ENHRY and CDR2 SYGVKD. The CDR3 is 13 residues long. The CDR3 here is CASEWTDGYEQYF. Here the CDR3 DNA reads TGTGCCTCTGAGTGGACGGACGGGTACGAACAGTATTTC.

The rearrangement uses TRBV11-2 and TRBJ2-2; D is ambiguous. In germline, CDR1 is SGHAT, CDR2 FQNNGV. This CDR3 comprises 13 residues. V was pared by 7 bases and J by 7 bases, with 13 bases between. The CDR3 DNA is TGTGCCAGCAACATCATAAAATGCGGGGAGCTGTTTTTT. It is translated as CASNIIKCGELFF.

The J gene is TRBJ1-2, the V gene TRBV29-1, with D hard to call. The CDR3 consists of 14 residues. Germline CDR1 reads SQVTM; CDR2 reads ANQGSEA. CDR3 amino acids: CSVRGVGVDYGYTF. The CDR3 DNA is TGCAGTGTTCGTGGAGTCGGGGTTGACTATGGCTACACCTTC.

About this clonotype: The junction and the germline gene differ at one end; a read error may be behind it. This chain uses TRBV11-2 with TRBJ1-1, with D unclear. This CDR3 region has 14 residues. Germline CDR1 SGHAT, CDR2 FQNNGV. The CDR3 protein is CASGLEYMNTEAFF. In DNA form, the CDR3 reads TGTGCCAGCGGCTTGGAATATATGAACACTGAAGCTTTCTTT.

The V gene is TRBV6-2 or TRBV6-3, the J gene TRBJ2-1; the D is unclear. This CDR3 is built from 13 residues. CDR1 and CDR2 from the germline V gene are MNHEY and SVGEGT. The CDR3 protein is CVNSYSFRHEQFF. The CDR3 region has the DNA TGTGTCAACAGTTACTCGTTTCGCCATGAGCAGTTCTTC.

Many counts were recorded for this clonotype. The V and J genes are TRBV6-2 or TRBV6-3 and TRBJ2-7; D unresolved. This CDR3 region has 12 residues. Trimming pared 5 bases from V and 4 bases from J, leaving 9 bases between. CDR1 and CDR2 from the germline V gene are MNHEY and SVGEGT. CDR3 region: CASSKGTYEQYF. The CDR3 region has the DNA TGTGCCAGCAGTAAGGGAACTTACGAGCAGTACTTC.

The rearrangement links TRBV5-6 to TRBJ2-7; the D is unclear. The CDR3 runs to 14 residues. V shed 5 bases and J shed 2 bases, with 14 bases lying between them. Germline assignment: CDR1 SGHDT and CDR2 YYEEEE. CDR3 sequence (DNA): TGTGCCAGCAGTCTGACAAGGGCGACCTACGAGCAGTACTTC. This gives the protein CASSLTRATYEQYF.

Notes on this clonotype: No conserved phenylalanine or tryptophan is present at the end of the CDR3, so a read error is the likely explanation. The limits of the CDR3 on the DNA are not certain, so only TCRdb's listed CDR3 is given. The rearrangement links TRBV28 to TRBJ2-7. The germline CDR1 and CDR2 sequences are MDHEN and SYDVKM. The CDR3 is 15 residues long, ends included. CDR3 loop: CASSFSGRSYYEQYS.

This rearrangement joins TRBV11-1 to TRBJ2-1; 7 bases are a match to TRBD2. This CDR3 is 14 amino acids long. Germline CDR1 reads SGHAT; CDR2 reads FQDESV (reference sequence). The trim removed 4 bases at V and 13 bases at J, leaving 13 bases unmatched. The CDR3 loop is CASSSGLMGGLQFF. CDR3 sequence (DNA): TGTGCCAGCAGCTCAGGACTAATGGGAGGGTTACAGTTCTTC.

The chain recombines TRBV6-5 with TRBJ1-5, with D hard to call. Germline loops: CDR1 MNHEY, CDR2 SVGAGI. Trimming left V 2 bases short and J 10 bases short, with 15 bases between. The CDR3 consists of 14 residues. The CDR3 protein is CASSYLAAFFPQHF. CDR3 DNA: TGTGCCAGCAGTTACCTAGCTGCCTTCTTCCCCCAGCATTTT.

This clonotype occurred once. The V call is TRBV6-6, the J call TRBJ1-2, with unresolved D. This CDR3 has 14 residues. The germline gives CDR1 MNHNY, CDR2 SVGAGI (reference sequence). V was cut by 11 bases and J by 11 bases, with 27 bases left in between. The CDR3 region is CASAAWTGSQGYTF. CDR3 DNA sequence: TGTGCCTCGGCGGCATGGACGGGTTCTCAAGGTTACACCTTC.

This clonotype was observed once. The germline gene is not matched at one end of the junction; a read error may be the cause. The genes are TRBV6-2 or TRBV6-3 and TRBJ2-2; the D gene is possibly TRBD2 (5 bases). The length of the CDR3 is 13 residues. The germline gives CDR1 MNHEY, CDR2 SVGEGT. The CDR3 is CASSNADTGELFF. CDR3 nucleotides: TGTGCCAGCAGTAACGCAGACACCGGGGAGTTGTTTTTT.

This clonotype was seen a single time. This rearrangement joins TRBV11-2 to TRBJ2-3, with D unclear. The CDR3 totals 13 residues. The germline gives CDR1 SGHAT, CDR2 FQNNGV. CDR3 in amino acids: CVSSLDKGDTQYF. CDR3 nucleotide sequence: TGTGTTAGCAGCTTAGACAAGGGAGATACGCAGTATTTT.

Worth noting for this clonotype: Compared with germline, one end of the junction differs, possibly owing to a read error. This chain connects TRBV12-3 or TRBV12-4 to TRBJ2-5; maybe TRBD2 (6 bases). CDR3 length: 14 residues. In DNA form, the CDR3 reads TGTGTCAGCGGGCACCCTGAAGGGGCGCGGACCCAGTATTTC. Amino acid sequence: CVSGHPEGARTQYF.

To note about this clonotype: In this CDR3 the conserved last residue, phenylalanine or tryptophan, is missing, so a read error is likely. The V gene is TRBV28, the J gene TRBJ2-7, with D unresolved. This CDR3 region has 11 residues. Trimming stripped 7 bases from V and 3 bases from J, with 7 bases between. The germline V gene has CDR1 MDHEN and CDR2 SYDVKM. CDR3 in DNA: TGTGCCAGCAAAGCGAACTACGAGCAGTACTCC. Amino acids: CASKANYEQYS.

Comment on this clonotype: One junction end disagrees with the germline gene, perhaps due to a read error. The chain carries TRBV6-6 and TRBJ2-7; D gene ambiguous. Germline V lookup: CDR1 MNHNY, CDR2 SVGAGI (reference sequence). The CDR3 has 14 amino acids. The CDR3 nucleotides read TGCGCCAGCAGTCCTCGCTGGGATCGGAACGAGCAGTACTTC. Its protein is CASSPRWDRNEQYF.

Comments on this clonotype: This clone may be a read error of a much larger clone one base away. It is likely a read error, because the conserved phenylalanine at the end of the CDR3 is missing. The chain joins TRBV6-6 to TRBJ1-5; a weak D match, TRBD1 (6 bases). Germline assignment: CDR1 MNHNY and CDR2 SVGAGI (reference sequence). V lost 2 bases and J 4 bases, leaving 12 bases between the germline ends. The CDR3 loop spans 15 amino acids. DNA for the CDR3: TGTGCCAGCAGTTACGGTGACAGGCTAAATCAGCCCCAGCATCTT. Amino acid sequence: CASSYGDRLNQPQHL.

Worth noting for this clonotype: The junction and the germline gene differ at one end; a read error may be behind it. The chain has TRBV14 and TRBJ2-1, with 12 bases aligning to TRBD2. The germline V gene has CDR1 SGHDN and CDR2 FVKESK. There are 19 residues in the CDR3. The CDR3 here is CASSRKCETGLAGYNEQSF. The CDR3 DNA reads TGTGCCAGCAGCCGAAAGTGCGAGACGGGACTAGCGGGCTACAATGAGCAGTCCTTC. The full variable domain, with the rest looked up from reference TRBV14 and TRBJ2-1, is EAGVTQFPSHSVIEKGQTVTLRCDPISGHDNLYWYRRVMGKEIKFLLHFVKESKQDESGMPNNRFLAERTGGTYSTLKVQPAELEDSGVYFCASSRKCETGLAGYNEQSFGPGTRLTVL.

As regards this clonotype: The junction and the germline gene differ at one end; a read error may be behind it. V usage is TRBV6-1 and J usage is TRBJ2-6; D gene unclear. The CDR3 has 14 amino acids. The germline V gene has CDR1 MNHNS and CDR2 SASEGT. In DNA form, the CDR3 reads TGTGCCAACAGTGAAAGCGACGGCTCCAACGTCCTGACTTTC. This codes for CANSESDGSNVLTF.

With regard to this clonotype: A read error may produce the germline difference seen at one junction end. This chain links TRBV4-2 with TRBJ2-3; a possible D gene is TRBD2 (6 bases). Germline V gene lookup returns CDR1 LGHNA and CDR2 YNFKEQ. This CDR3 comprises 16 residues. CDR3 loop: CTSSQWTNVVTDTQYF. CDR3 sequence (DNA): TGTACCAGCAGCCAATGGACTAACGTCGTCACAGATACGCAGTATTTT.

Points on this clonotype: The conserved phenylalanine or tryptophan is not found at the CDR3 terminus, so this likely reflects a read error. The rearrangement uses TRBV29-1 and TRBJ2-2; D might be TRBD2 (6 bases). Trimming took 6 bases from V and 5 from J, leaving 22 bases between them. This CDR3 has 16 amino acids. Germline CDR1 and CDR2: SQVTM and ANQGSEA. In nucleotides, the CDR3 is TGCAGCGTCGAACCTCTAGCGAGAGGACGAACCGGGGAGCTGTTTTTG. Protein product: CSVEPLARGRTGELFL.

The chain combines TRBV11-2 with TRBJ2-7, with TRBD1 identical over 9 bases. The CDR3 loop spans 15 amino acids. Germline V gives CDR1 SGHAT, CDR2 FQNNGV. V lost 5 bases to trimming and J lost 13 bases; unmatched junction nucleotides: 18. The CDR3 DNA sequence: TGTGCCAGCAGCACCGGGACAGGGCGCACCTACAGGCACTACTTC. Amino acids: CASSTGTGRTYRHYF.

A note on this clonotype: A much larger clone lies one base from this, so it may be a read error. V and J are TRBV6-1 and TRBJ2-2, with D possibly matching TRBD1 (5 bases). Germline CDR1 MNHNS, CDR2 SASEGT. This CDR3 spans 14 amino acids. The CDR3 sequence is CASSIGKDTWELFF. CDR3 nucleotide sequence: TGTGCCAGCAGCATAGGCAAGGACACCTGGGAGCTGTTTTTT.

A remark on this clonotype: A clone one base away is much larger, so this may be a read error. The J gene is TRBJ2-3, the V gene TRBV20-1; 10 bases agree with TRBD2. The CDR3 is 14 amino acids. Germline V CDR1 and CDR2: DFQATT, SNEGSKA (reference sequence). The CDR3 reads CCARLAGSTDTQYF. The CDR3 DNA reads as TGCTGTGCCAGACTAGCGGGTAGTACAGATACGCAGTATTTT.

A note on this clonotype: A much larger clone differs from this one at a single base, so this may be a read error. The chain is built from TRBV29-1 and TRBJ2-5; D might be TRBD1 (6 bases). This CDR3 contains 11 residues. Germline CDR1 is SQVTM and CDR2 is ANQGSEA. Here the CDR3 reads CSAERGETQYF. The CDR3 nucleotides are TGCAGCGCTGAAAGGGGGGAGACCCAGTACTTC.

Comment on this clonotype: An end of the junction does not agree with germline; a read error may underlie this. V is TRBV6-5 and J is TRBJ2-7; unclear D gene. CDR1 is MNHEY and CDR2 is SVGAGI in the germline V gene. This CDR3 has 16 amino acids. The CDR3 sequence is CASSYSSNPFSYEQYF. The CDR3 region has the DNA TGTGCTAGCAGTTACTCGAGCAACCCGTTCTCCTACGAGCAGTACTTC.

This clonotype came up a few times. An end of the junction does not agree with germline; a read error may underlie this. The J gene is TRBJ2-1, the V gene TRBV6-2 or TRBV6-3, with D uncertain. CDR3 length equals 12 residues. Germline V gene sequence: CDR1 MNHEY, CDR2 SVGEGT. The CDR3 sequence: CASSFLNYEQLF. The CDR3 DNA sequence: TGTGCCAGCAGTTTTCTAAACTATGAGCAGCTATTC.